Below, 3 T cell receptor beta chains from the same sample are listed, as sequenced in a study of OX40 agonist ivuxolimab in advanced cancers. Repertoires were generated with immunoSEQ multiplex PCR, while TCRdb's copy carries only in-frame clones and drops some. This table has roughly 62,000 clones, approximately 92% appearing once. This specimen consisted of CD4+ or CD8+ T cells sorted from blood, obtained in a trial of the OX40 agonist ivuxolimab. The source is an adult with an advanced solid tumor such as melanoma, head and neck, liver or kidney cancer.

This rearrangement joins TRBV9 to TRBJ1-1; 11 bases are a match to TRBD1. From germline, CDR1 is SGDLS and CDR2 YYNGEE. The CDR3 is 15 amino acids. V dropped 2 bases and J dropped 6; count of bases not matched to a gene: 6. The CDR3 here is CASSVGTGGGAEAFF. As DNA, the CDR3 is TGTGCCAGCAGCGTTGGGACAGGGGGTGGGGCTGAAGCTTTCTTT.

The table lists this clone with a count of one. This chain joins TRBV7-9 and TRBJ2-1; 7 nucleotides align to TRBD1. Looked up from germline, CDR1 is SEHNR and CDR2 is FQNEAQ (reference sequence). The CDR3 length is 14 residues. The J segment lost 4 bases and the V segment lost 5 bases, leaving 5 bases of the junction unmatched. The CDR3 here is CASSPQGQYNEQFF. CDR3 bases: TGTGCCAGCAGCCCACAGGGACAGTACAATGAGCAGTTCTTC.

Only one count was recorded for this clone. V and J are TRBV19 and TRBJ1-4, with a possible D match to TRBD1 (5 bases). The V gene lost 5 bases and the J gene lost 5 bases, with 15 bases spanning the gap. In germline, CDR1 is LNHDA, CDR2 SQIVND (reference sequence). The CDR3 is made up of 15 amino acids. The CDR3 sequence: CASSVAGNRNEKLFF. CDR3 in DNA: TGTGCCAGTAGTGTGGCAGGGAATCGCAATGAAAAACTGTTTTTT.